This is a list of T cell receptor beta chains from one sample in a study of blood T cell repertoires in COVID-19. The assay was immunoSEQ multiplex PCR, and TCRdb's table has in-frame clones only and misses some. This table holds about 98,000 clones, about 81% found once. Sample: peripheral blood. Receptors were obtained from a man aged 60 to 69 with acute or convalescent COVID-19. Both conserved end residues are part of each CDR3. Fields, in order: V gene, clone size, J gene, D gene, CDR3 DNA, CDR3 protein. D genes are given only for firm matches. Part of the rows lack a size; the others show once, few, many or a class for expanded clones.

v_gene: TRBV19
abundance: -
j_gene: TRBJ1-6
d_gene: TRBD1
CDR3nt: TGTGCCAGTAGCCTCCAAGGACAGGTCGATTCACCCCTCCACTTT
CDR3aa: CASSLQGQVDSPLHF

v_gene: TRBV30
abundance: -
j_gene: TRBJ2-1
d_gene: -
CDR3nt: TGTGCCTGGACCCGAGCAGGGGTAGGTGAGCAGTTCTTC
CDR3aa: CAWTRAGVGEQFF

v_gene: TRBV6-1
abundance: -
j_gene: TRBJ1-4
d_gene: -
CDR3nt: TGTGCCAGCAGTGAAGGTCTCGCCAGGGGTGGTGAAAAACTGTTTTTT
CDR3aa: CASSEGLARGGEKLFF

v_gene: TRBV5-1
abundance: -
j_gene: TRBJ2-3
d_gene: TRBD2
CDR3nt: TGCGCCAGCAGCTTGAGGGCTAGCGGGGGGGCAATAGATACGCAGTATTTT
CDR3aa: CASSLRASGGAIDTQYF

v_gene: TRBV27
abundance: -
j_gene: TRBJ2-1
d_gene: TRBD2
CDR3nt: TGTGCCAGCAGTTTATCGGAGGCGGGAGGGTCTGAGCAGTTCTTC
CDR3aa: CASSLSEAGGSEQFF

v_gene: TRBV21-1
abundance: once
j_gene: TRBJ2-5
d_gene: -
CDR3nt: TGTGCCAGCAGCACCCGGACAGGGAATGGTGGGGCCCAAGAGACCCAGTACTTC
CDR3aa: CASSTRTGNGGAQETQYF

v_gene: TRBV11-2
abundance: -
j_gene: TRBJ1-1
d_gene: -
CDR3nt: TGTGCCAGCAGCCACCAGACAGGGAACACTGAAGCTTTCTTT
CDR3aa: CASSHQTGNTEAFF

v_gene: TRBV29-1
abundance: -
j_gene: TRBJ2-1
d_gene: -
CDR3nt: TGCAGCGTTGTTCGTAGCGGTACCTACAATGAGCAGTTCTTC
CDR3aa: CSVVRSGTYNEQFF

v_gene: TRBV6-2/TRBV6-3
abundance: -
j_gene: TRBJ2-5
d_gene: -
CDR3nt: TGTGCCAGCAGCGCGACAGGCCAAGAGACCCAGTACTTC
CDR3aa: CASSATGQETQYF

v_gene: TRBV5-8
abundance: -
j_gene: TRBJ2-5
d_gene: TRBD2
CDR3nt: TGTGCCAGCAGCTTGAGCGGGAGGGCCCAAGAGACCCAGTACTTC
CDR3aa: CASSLSGRAQETQYF

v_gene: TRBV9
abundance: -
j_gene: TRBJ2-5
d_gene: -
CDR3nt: TGTGCCAGCAGCCCCGGGGGGCAGGAGACCCAGTACTTC
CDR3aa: CASSPGGQETQYF

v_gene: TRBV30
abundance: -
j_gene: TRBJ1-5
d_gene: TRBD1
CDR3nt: TGTGCCTGGAGTGTACAGGGGGGTCAGCCCCAGCATTTT
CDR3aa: CAWSVQGGQPQHF

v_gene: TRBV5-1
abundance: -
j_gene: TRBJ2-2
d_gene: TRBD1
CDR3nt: TGCGCCAGCAGCTCCGGACAGGGTAGAACCGGGGAGCTGTTTTTT
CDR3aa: CASSSGQGRTGELFF

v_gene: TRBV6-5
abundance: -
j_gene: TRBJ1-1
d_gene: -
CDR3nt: TGTGCCAGCAGCCTGGCAGACACTGAAGCTTTCTTT
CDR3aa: CASSLADTEAFF

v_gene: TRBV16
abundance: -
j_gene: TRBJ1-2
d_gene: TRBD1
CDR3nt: TGTGCCAGCAGACCGGACAGGGAAGAACATGGCTACACCTTC
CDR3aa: CASRPDREEHGYTF

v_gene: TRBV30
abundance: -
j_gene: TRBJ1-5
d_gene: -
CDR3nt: TGTGCCTGGAGTTGGGCAGGGATGGCGAATCAGCCCCAGCATTTT
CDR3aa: CAWSWAGMANQPQHF

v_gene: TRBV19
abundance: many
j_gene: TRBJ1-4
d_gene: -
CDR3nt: TGTGCCAGTAGTATAGATTTCAGGGGAACTAATGAAAAACTGTTTTTT
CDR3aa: CASSIDFRGTNEKLFF

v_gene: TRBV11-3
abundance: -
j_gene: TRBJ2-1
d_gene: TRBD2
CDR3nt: TGTGCCAGCAGCGCCATAGCGGGAGTAAATAATGAGCAGTTCTTC
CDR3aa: CASSAIAGVNNEQFF

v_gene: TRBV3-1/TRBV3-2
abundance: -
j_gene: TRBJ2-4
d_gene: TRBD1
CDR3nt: TGTGCCAGCAGCCCCGGGACAGGGGGCAACGGAGGAAACATTCAGTACTTC
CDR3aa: CASSPGTGGNGGNIQYF

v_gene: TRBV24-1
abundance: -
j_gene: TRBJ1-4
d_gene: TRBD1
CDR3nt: TGTGCCACCAGTGATGCTACCGGGACAGGGAATGAAAAACTGTTTTTT
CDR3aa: CATSDATGTGNEKLFF

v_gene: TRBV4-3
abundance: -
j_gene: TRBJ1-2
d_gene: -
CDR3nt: TGCGCCAGCAGCCAAGAATGGCAAAGACCGTGGCAGGGGATAAACTATGGCTACACCTTC
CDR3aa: CASSQEWQRPWQGINYGYTF

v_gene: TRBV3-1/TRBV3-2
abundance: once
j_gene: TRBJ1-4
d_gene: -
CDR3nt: TGTGCCAGCAGCCCCTCGGAAGGACTGGGGGAAAAACTGTTTTTT
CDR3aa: CASSPSEGLGEKLFF

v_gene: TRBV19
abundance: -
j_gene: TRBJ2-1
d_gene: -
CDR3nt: TGTGCCAGTTCAAGGGGGGGAACTTACAATGAGCAGTTCTTC
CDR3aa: CASSRGGTYNEQFF

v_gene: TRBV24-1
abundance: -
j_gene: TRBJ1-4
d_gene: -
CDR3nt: TGTGCCACCAGTATGGGGGGAGATGAAAAACTGTTTTTT
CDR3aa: CATSMGGDEKLFF